This paragraph reports one T cell receptor beta chain. The data originate from a study of T cell responses to AZD1222 COVID-19 vaccine. Across the whole study: Samples with a second dose at about 4 or about 12 weeks were pooled together.

The data were produced by immunoSEQ multiplex PCR, yet TCRdb's version contains in-frame clones alone and is incomplete. Of a few hundred thousand clones in the sample, more than 85% were seen once. Trimming stripped 0 bases from V and 0 bases from J, with 3 bases between. CDR1 is MNHEY, CDR2 SVGEGT, per germline. This CDR3 spans 13 amino acids. The sample in question was peripheral blood, obtained on day 0 of AZD1222 vaccination. The rearrangement joins TRBV6-2 or TRBV6-3 to TRBJ2-7; D gene uncertain. The source of this sequence is an adult in good health. The CDR3, as DNA: TGTGCCAGCAGTTACTCGGACTCCTACGAGCAGTACTTC. It encodes CASSYSDSYEQYF.